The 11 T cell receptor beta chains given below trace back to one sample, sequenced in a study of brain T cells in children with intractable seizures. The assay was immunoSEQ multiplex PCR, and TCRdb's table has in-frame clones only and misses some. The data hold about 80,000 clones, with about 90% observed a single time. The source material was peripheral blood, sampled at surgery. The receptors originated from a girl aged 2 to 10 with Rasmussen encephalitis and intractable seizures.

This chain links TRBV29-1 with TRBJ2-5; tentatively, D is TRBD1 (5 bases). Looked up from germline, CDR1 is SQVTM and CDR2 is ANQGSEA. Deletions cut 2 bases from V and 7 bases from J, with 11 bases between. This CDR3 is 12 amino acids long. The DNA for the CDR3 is TGCAGCGTTGAAAGGCAGGGTGCGACCCAGTACTTC. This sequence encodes CSVERQGATQYF.

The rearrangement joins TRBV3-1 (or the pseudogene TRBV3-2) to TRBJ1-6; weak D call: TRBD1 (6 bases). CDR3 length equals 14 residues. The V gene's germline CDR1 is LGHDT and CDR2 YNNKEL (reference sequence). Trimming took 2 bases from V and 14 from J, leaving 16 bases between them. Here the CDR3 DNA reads TGTGCCAGCAGCCAACTTGAGGCGGGGGGCACCCTCCACTTT. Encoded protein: CASSQLEAGGTLHF.

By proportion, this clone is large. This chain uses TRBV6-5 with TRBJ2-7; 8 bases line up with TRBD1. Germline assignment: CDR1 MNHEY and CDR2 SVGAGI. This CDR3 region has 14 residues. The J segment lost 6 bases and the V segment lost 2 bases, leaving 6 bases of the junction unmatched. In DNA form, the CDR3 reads TGTGCCAGCAGTTACACAGGGGGAAACTCCGAGCAGTACTTC. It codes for CASSYTGGNSEQYF.

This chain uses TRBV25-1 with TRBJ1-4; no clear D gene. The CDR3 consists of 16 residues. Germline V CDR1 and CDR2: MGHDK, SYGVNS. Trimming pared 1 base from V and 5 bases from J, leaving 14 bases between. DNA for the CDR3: TGTGCCAGCAGTGAATTGGGCGACGTCGGGAATGAAAAACTGTTTTTT. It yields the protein CASSELGDVGNEKLFF.

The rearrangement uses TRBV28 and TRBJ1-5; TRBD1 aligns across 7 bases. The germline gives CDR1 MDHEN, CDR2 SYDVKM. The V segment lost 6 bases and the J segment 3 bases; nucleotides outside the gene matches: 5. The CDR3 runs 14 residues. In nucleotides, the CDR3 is TGTGCCAGCAGGACAGGGACTCTCAATCAGCCCCAGCATTTT. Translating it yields CASRTGTLNQPQHF.

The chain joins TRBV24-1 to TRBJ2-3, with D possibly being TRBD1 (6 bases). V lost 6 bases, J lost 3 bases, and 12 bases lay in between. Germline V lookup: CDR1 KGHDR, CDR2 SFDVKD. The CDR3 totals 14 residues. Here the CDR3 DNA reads TGTGCCACCAGTTGGGGGCAGGGAACAGATACGCAGTATTTT. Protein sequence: CATSWGQGTDTQYF.

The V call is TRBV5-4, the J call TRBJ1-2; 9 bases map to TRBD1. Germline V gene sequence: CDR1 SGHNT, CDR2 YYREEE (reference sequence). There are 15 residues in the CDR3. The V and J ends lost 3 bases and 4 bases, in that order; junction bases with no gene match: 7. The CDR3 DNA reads TGTGCCAGCAGCTACAAGGGACAGGGAGCCTATGGCTACACCTTC. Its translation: CASSYKGQGAYGYTF.

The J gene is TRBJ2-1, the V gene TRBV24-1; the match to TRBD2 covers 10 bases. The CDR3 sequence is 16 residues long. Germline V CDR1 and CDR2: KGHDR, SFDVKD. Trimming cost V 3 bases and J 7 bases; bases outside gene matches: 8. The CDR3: CATSDHRSGRLNEQFF. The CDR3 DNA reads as TGTGCCACCAGTGATCACCGTAGCGGGAGGTTGAATGAGCAGTTCTTC.

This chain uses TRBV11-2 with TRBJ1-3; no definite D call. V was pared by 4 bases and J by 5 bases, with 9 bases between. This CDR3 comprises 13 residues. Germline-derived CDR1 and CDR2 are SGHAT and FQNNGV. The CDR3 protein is CASSYQGRNTIYF. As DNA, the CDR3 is TGTGCCAGCAGCTATCAAGGGCGAAACACCATATATTTT. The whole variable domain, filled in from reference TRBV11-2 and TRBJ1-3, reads EAGVAQSPRYKIIEKRQSVAFWCNPISGHATLYWYQQILGQGPKLLIQFQNNGVVDDSQLPKDRFSAERLKGVDSTLKIQPAKLEDSAVYLCASSYQGRNTIYFGEGSWLTVV.

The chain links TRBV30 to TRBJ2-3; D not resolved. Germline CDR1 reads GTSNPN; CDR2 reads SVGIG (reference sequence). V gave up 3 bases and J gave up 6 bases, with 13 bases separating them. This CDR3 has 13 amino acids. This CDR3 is CAWRVPLIDTQYF. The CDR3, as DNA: TGTGCCTGGAGGGTACCATTGATCGATACGCAGTATTTT.

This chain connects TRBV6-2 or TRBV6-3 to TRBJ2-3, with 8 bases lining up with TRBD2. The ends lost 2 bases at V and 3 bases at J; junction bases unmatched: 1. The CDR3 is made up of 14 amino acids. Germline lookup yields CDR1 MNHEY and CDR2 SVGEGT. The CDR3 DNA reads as TGTGCCAGCAGTTACCGGGGGGGGACAGATACGCAGTATTTT. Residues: CASSYRGGTDTQYF.